A selection of T cell receptor beta chains follows, all from one sample in a study of blood T cell repertoires in COVID-19. Only in-frame clones appear in the TCRdb table, and some are missing; sequencing was by immunoSEQ multiplex PCR. The table shows 130,000 to 150,000 clones, with 80% to 90% occurring only once. Material: peripheral blood. These receptor sequences come from a woman aged 55 to 70 with COVID-19, enrolled during active disease. Each CDR3 is given with its conserved first and last residue. Fields, in order: clone size, J gene, V gene, D gene, CDR3 DNA, CDR3 protein. A D gene is named only where the DNA matches it firmly. Where a row states a size, it is once, few, many or the class of an expanded clone; other rows omit it.

-,TRBJ1-2,TRBV7-2,-,TGTGCCAGCAGCTTGTGGGGGCGGGTGGACACCTTC,CASSLWGRVDTF
-,TRBJ2-2,TRBV6-5,-,TGTGCCAGCAGCAGGACTATAAAGACCGGGGAGCTGTTTTTT,CASSRTIKTGELFF
-,TRBJ2-2,TRBV18,TRBD2,TGTGCCAGCTCACCTCTGGGACTAGAAACCACCGGGGAGCTGTTTTTT,CASSPLGLETTGELFF
once,TRBJ2-1,TRBV3-1/TRBV3-2,-,TGTGCCAGCAGCCAAGATAGGGGCATTCGGAATGAGCAGTTCTTC,CASSQDRGIRNEQFF
-,TRBJ1-2,TRBV4-1,TRBD1,TGCGCCAGCAGCCAAGATACGGGACAGGAACGCGGCTACACCTTC,CASSQDTGQERGYTF
-,TRBJ2-2,TRBV9,TRBD1,TGTGCCAGCAGCAACAGGGGGCAGGGCGGGGAGCTGTTTTTT,CASSNRGQGGELFF
-,TRBJ1-1,TRBV6-5,TRBD1,TGTGCCAGCAGTTCCGGGACAGTTAAGTCTGAAGCTTTCTTT,CASSSGTVKSEAFF
-,TRBJ1-1,TRBV19,-,TGTGCCAGTAGTCTCGGACAGTGGGGGGAAGCTTTCTTT,CASSLGQWGEAFF
-,TRBJ1-1,TRBV5-5,-,TGTGCCAGCAGCTTGTACGAGAACTTAGAAGCTTTCTTT,CASSLYENLEAFF
-,TRBJ2-7,TRBV1,-,TGCACCAGCAGCCAACCCCTTAGCGGGTCCAGCTACGAGCAGTACTTC,CTSSQPLSGSSYEQYF
-,TRBJ1-2,TRBV2,TRBD1,TGTGCCAGCAGTGTGCGGACAGGGCTGAAGGGCTACACCTTC,CASSVRTGLKGYTF
once,TRBJ1-1,TRBV5-6,-,TGTGCCAGCAGCCGACAGGCCGTGAACACTGAAGCTTTCTTT,CASSRQAVNTEAFF
-,TRBJ1-4,TRBV4-1,-,TGCGCCAGCAGCCTATTACAGGGCGTTGAAAAACTGTTTTTT,CASSLLQGVEKLFF
-,TRBJ1-3,TRBV5-1,-,TGCGCCAGCAGTCGGGAGGGGAGCTCTGGAAACACCATATATTTT,CASSREGSSGNTIYF
few,TRBJ2-1,TRBV27,TRBD2,TGTGCCAGCAGTTTGGCACTAGCGGGGGGGCACGGTGAGCAGTTCTTC,CASSLALAGGHGEQFF
-,TRBJ1-1,TRBV7-2,-,TGTGCCAGCAGCGTGGGGCCCGGAATGAACACTGAAGCTTTCTTT,CASSVGPGMNTEAFF
-,TRBJ1-4,TRBV4-3,-,TGCGCCAGCAGCCAAGAGTATCGGGGGAGGAGTGAAAAACTGTTTTTT,CASSQEYRGRSEKLFF
once,TRBJ1-1,TRBV7-6,-,TGTGCCAGCAGCTTAGGTCCCCGGGTTTTCACTGAAGCTTTCTTT,CASSLGPRVFTEAFF
few,TRBJ2-7,TRBV9,TRBD2,TGTGCCAGCAGCGTTGTTAGCGGGGGATACGAGCAGTACTTC,CASSVVSGGYEQYF
-,TRBJ2-2,TRBV5-1,TRBD2,TGCGCCAGCAGCTTTCGACTAGCGGGGGAGGACGGGGAGCTGTTTTTT,CASSFRLAGEDGELFF
-,TRBJ2-2,TRBV5-1,TRBD2,TGCGCCAGCAGCTTTACAGCGGGGGGGCTAAACACCGGGGAGCTGTTTTTT,CASSFTAGGLNTGELFF
few,TRBJ2-5,TRBV6-5,-,TGTGCCAGCAGTTACACCCCAGGGGTTTCGGAGACCCAGTACTTC,CASSYTPGVSETQYF
-,TRBJ2-1,TRBV18,-,TGTGCCAGCTCACCACCGGGGGGGGCTGCCTACAATGAGCAGTTCTTC,CASSPPGGAAYNEQFF
-,TRBJ2-3,TRBV5-1,TRBD1,TGCGCCAGCAGCCGCGGCTCGGACAGGGCTAGCACAGATACGCAGTATTTT,CASSRGSDRASTDTQYF
once,TRBJ2-7,TRBV7-2,TRBD2,TGTGCCAGCAGCACGGGACTAGCGGGTTCCTACGAGCAGTACTTC,CASSTGLAGSYEQYF
-,TRBJ2-3,TRBV28,-,TGTGCCAGCAGTTTATCGAGGGGGTCCACAGATACGCAGTATTTT,CASSLSRGSTDTQYF
few,TRBJ2-2,TRBV7-2,-,TGTGCCAGCAGCCTGAATCTTCAGACCGGGGAGCTGTTTTTT,CASSLNLQTGELFF
-,TRBJ1-2,TRBV4-3,TRBD1,TGCGCCAGCAGCCACCGAGAGGGGGCCGGTGGCTACACCTTC,CASSHREGAGGYTF
-,TRBJ1-3,TRBV11-2,-,TGTGCCAGCAGCTTGGAGAATGGAAACACCATATATTTT,CASSLENGNTIYF
-,TRBJ2-7,TRBV2,-,TGTGCCAGCAGTGAAGCGCTTCAAGCTAACGAGCAGTACTTC,CASSEALQANEQYF
few,TRBJ2-5,TRBV11-2,-,TGTGCCAGCGTTGCCGGCCAAGAGACCCAGTACTTC,CASVAGQETQYF
-,TRBJ1-2,TRBV19,-,TGTGCCAGTAGTATGGAGGTCCGGGTCTATGGCTACACCTTC,CASSMEVRVYGYTF
-,TRBJ1-2,TRBV29-1,-,TGCAGCGTTGAAGATGTCCGGGTTTGGGATGGCTACACCTTC,CSVEDVRVWDGYTF
-,TRBJ1-1,TRBV6-1,-,TGTGCCAGCAGTGAAATGGCCGGGGGGCACACTGAAGCTTTCTTT,CASSEMAGGHTEAFF
few,TRBJ1-1,TRBV7-9,-,TGTGCCAGCAGCTTAGTCGGAGTGTCGGGGTACGACACTGAAGCTTTCTTT,CASSLVGVSGYDTEAFF
-,TRBJ2-7,TRBV10-1,TRBD1,TGCGCCAGCAGTGAAAGGTGGGACAGCTACGAGCAGTACTTC,CASSERWDSYEQYF
-,TRBJ1-2,TRBV9,-,TGTGCCAGCAGCGTAGCTGCAGGGGACTATGGCTACACCTTC,CASSVAAGDYGYTF
once,TRBJ2-5,TRBV4-3,-,TGCGCCAGCAGCCAAGTAGGGGTTCAGACCCAGTACTTC,CASSQVGVQTQYF
once,TRBJ1-1,TRBV2,-,TGTGCCAGCATGAGTCGAATGAACACTGAAGCTTTCTTT,CASMSRMNTEAFF
-,TRBJ2-1,TRBV19,TRBD1,TGTGCCAGTAGCCGGACAGGGGAGAGTGAGCAGTTCTTC,CASSRTGESEQFF
-,TRBJ1-1,TRBV25-1,TRBD1,TGTGCCAGCAGTGAATTAGGAGGGACAGGGAGGACTGAAGCTTTCTTT,CASSELGGTGRTEAFF
-,TRBJ2-1,TRBV11-2,-,TGTGCCAGCAGCCGGGGGGGTAAGGGGGCGCGTTACAATGAGCAGTTCTTC,CASSRGGKGARYNEQFF
-,TRBJ1-2,TRBV19,TRBD1,TGTGCCAGTAGTATTTGGCAGGGGGCGCGCGGCTACACCTTC,CASSIWQGARGYTF
-,TRBJ1-2,TRBV27,TRBD1,TGTGCCAGTCGACAGGGGCCGACCGGAGACTATGGCTACACCTTC,CASRQGPTGDYGYTF
-,TRBJ2-7,TRBV19,TRBD2,TGTGCCAGTAGTATCCGGGGTAGCGGGGGATACGAGCAGTACTTC,CASSIRGSGGYEQYF
-,TRBJ1-2,TRBV18,TRBD1,TGTGCCAGCTCACCGGGACAGGGCACCTTCTATGGCTACACCTTC,CASSPGQGTFYGYTF
-,TRBJ1-5,TRBV6-5,-,TGTGCCAGCATTGCCAGGGCCAATCAGCCCCAGCATTTT,CASIARANQPQHF
-,TRBJ2-1,TRBV3-1/TRBV3-2,-,TGTGCCAGCAGCCAAGGCCGGGGGAGGCATGAGCAGTTCTTC,CASSQGRGRHEQFF
-,TRBJ1-5,TRBV29-1,-,TGCAGCGTTGGGGGGAAAGGGGAGGGCAATCAGCCCCAGCATTTT,CSVGGKGEGNQPQHF
-,TRBJ2-5,TRBV7-6,TRBD2,TGTGCCAGCAGCTTAAACTCGGCGGGGGGTTTTAAAGAGACCCAGTACTTC,CASSLNSAGGFKETQYF
-,TRBJ1-5,TRBV6-4,-,TGTGCCAGCAGTGACACCAGGACAGTTTATAGCAATCAGCCCCAGCATTTT,CASSDTRTVYSNQPQHF